Below, 8 T cell receptor beta chains from the same sample are listed, as sequenced in a study of T cell changes during pregnancy in multiple sclerosis. Here immunoSEQ multiplex PCR was the method, and the copy in TCRdb shows in-frame clones only, minus some. This table has about 100,000 clones, about 90% appearing once. The sample in question was peripheral blood, obtained in the second trimester of pregnancy. The receptor set was obtained from a female donor with multiple sclerosis, enrolled in a pregnancy study.

The chain joins TRBV5-4 to TRBJ2-2; D is undetermined. Germline-derived CDR1 and CDR2 are SGHNT and YYREEE (reference sequence). This CDR3 spans 15 amino acids. Trimming cost V 0 bases and J 2 bases, with 8 bases left between them. The CDR3 loop is CASSLDSGNTGELFF. The CDR3 coding sequence is TGTGCCAGCAGCTTGGACTCAGGAAACACCGGGGAGCTGTTTTTT.

As DNA, the CDR3 is TGTGCCAGTAGTATACGGGGGGCGTTTGATAGCAATCAGCCCCAGCATTTT. Translated: CASSIRGAFDSNQPQHF. The genes are TRBV19 and TRBJ1-5; perhaps TRBD1 as D (6 bases). From germline, CDR1 is LNHDA and CDR2 SQIVND (reference sequence). The CDR3 loop spans 17 amino acids. The germline V and J ends were trimmed by 2 bases and 0 bases, with 14 bases remaining between them.

CDR3 in DNA: TGCAGCGTCAGGGGACAGGGGTCTGGCTACACCTTC. This sequence encodes CSVRGQGSGYTF. The rearrangement links TRBV29-1 to TRBJ1-2, with 10 bases aligning to TRBD1. The V gene end was trimmed by 6 bases and the J gene end by 7 bases; junction bases not matched to a gene: 5. The germline CDR1 and CDR2 sequences are SQVTM and ANQGSEA. The CDR3 totals 12 residues. Variable domain in full (rest from reference TRBV29-1 and TRBJ1-2): SAVISQKPSRDICQRGTSLTIQCQVDSQVTMMFWYRQQPGQSLTLIATANQGSEATYESGFVIDKFPISRPNLTFSTLTVSNMSPEDSSIYLCSVRGQGSGYTFGSGTRLTVV.

The chain carries TRBV18 and TRBJ2-7; TRBD1 might be the D (5 bases). V was clipped by 1 base and J by 0 bases, with 7 bases between them. Looked up from germline, CDR1 is KGHSH and CDR2 is LQKENI. The CDR3 is 14 amino acids. This chain's CDR3 is CASSPRQSSYEQYF. CDR3 DNA sequence: TGTGCCAGCTCACCACGACAGAGCTCCTACGAGCAGTACTTC.

V and J are TRBV27 and TRBJ1-1; D might be TRBD1 (6 bases). CDR1 and CDR2 (germline): MNHEY, SMNVEV (reference sequence). Trimming pared 5 bases from V and 0 bases from J, leaving 13 bases between. The CDR3 covers 15 residues. CDR3 nucleotide sequence: TGTGCCAGCAGTACAACCCGACAGGTGAACACTGAAGCTTTCTTT. Residues: CASSTTRQVNTEAFF.

The chain carries TRBV28 and TRBJ1-1; weak D call: TRBD1 (5 bases). The V end was cut by 4 bases, the J end by 0 bases, with 21 bases between. This CDR3 has 18 amino acids. CDR1 is MDHEN, CDR2 SYDVKM, per germline. CDR3 sequence reads: CASSYDPRPGLLNTEAFF. CDR3 nucleotides: TGTGCCAGCAGTTATGACCCACGACCGGGACTCTTGAACACTGAAGCTTTCTTT. Full variable domain (missing parts from reference TRBV28 and TRBJ1-1): DVKVTQSSRYLVKRTGEKVFLECVQDMDHENMFWYRQDPGLGLRLIYFSYDVKMKEKGDIPEGYSVSREKKERFSLILESASTNQTSMYLCASSYDPRPGLLNTEAFFGQGTRLTVV.

This chain uses TRBV6-1 with TRBJ1-4; 8 bases fit TRBD1. Germline V gene sequence: CDR1 MNHNS, CDR2 SASEGT. The V segment lost 5 bases and the J segment 7 bases; nucleotides outside the gene matches: 6. The CDR3 totals 14 residues. The CDR3: CASSLQGEAEKLFF. Written as DNA, the CDR3 is TGTGCCAGCAGTTTACAGGGGGAGGCTGAAAAACTGTTTTTT.

This chain connects TRBV19 to TRBJ2-3; D remains unclear. The germline V gene has CDR1 LNHDA and CDR2 SQIVND (reference sequence). Trimming removed 0 bases at V and 0 bases at J, with 10 bases between. This CDR3 has 16 residues. The CDR3 loop is CASSIDLGGSTDTQYF. As DNA, the CDR3 is TGTGCCAGTAGTATAGATCTAGGTGGCAGCACAGATACGCAGTATTTT.